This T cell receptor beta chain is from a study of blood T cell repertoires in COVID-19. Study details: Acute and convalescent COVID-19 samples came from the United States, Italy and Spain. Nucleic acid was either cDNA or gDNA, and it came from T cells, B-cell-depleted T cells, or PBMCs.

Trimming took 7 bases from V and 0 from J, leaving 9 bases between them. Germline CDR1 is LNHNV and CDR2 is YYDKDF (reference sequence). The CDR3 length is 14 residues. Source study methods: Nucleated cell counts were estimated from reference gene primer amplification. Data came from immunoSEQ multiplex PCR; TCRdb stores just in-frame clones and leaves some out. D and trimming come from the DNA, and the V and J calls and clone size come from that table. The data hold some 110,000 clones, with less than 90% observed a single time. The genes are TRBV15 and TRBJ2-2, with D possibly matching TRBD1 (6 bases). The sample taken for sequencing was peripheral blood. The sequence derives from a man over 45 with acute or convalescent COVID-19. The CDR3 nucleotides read TGTGCCACCATTGACAGGACGAACACCGGGGAGCTGTTTTTT. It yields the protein CATIDRTNTGELFF.